These 30 T cell receptor beta chains were sequenced from one sample in a study of blood T cells in healthy people across ages. Combining a sample-barcoded 5' primer with a J-beta primer mix, a second PCR ran for 7 to 11 cycles. Each CDR3 protein gets one entry after TCRdb re-called the 5' RACE reads with MiXCR. The repertoire consists of 550,000 to 750,000 distinct CDR3 sequences, with around 21% occurring once and the leading ten covering 3% to 4.5%. Sequenced: blood. Receptor source: a man in his 70s in good health.

The sample holds many counts of this clonotype. The genes are TRBV28 and TRBJ2-1, with 8 bases fitting TRBD2. There are 15 residues in the CDR3. After removal of 6 bases from V and 5 bases from J, the junction contained 9 bases not matched to a gene. Per germline, CDR1 MDHEN and CDR2 SYDVKM. The chain's CDR3 is CASSPGGLENNEQFF. The CDR3 bases are TGTGCCAGCAGCCCCGGGGGACTAGAAAACAATGAGCAGTTCTTC. Full variable domain (outside the CDR3, taken from reference TRBV28 and TRBJ2-1): DVKVTQSSRYLVKRTGEKVFLECVQDMDHENMFWYRQDPGLGLRLIYFSYDVKMKEKGDIPEGYSVSREKKERFSLILESASTNQTSMYLCASSPGGLENNEQFFGPGTRLTVL.

A few counts support this clonotype. CDR3 protein: CASSDPGAGIQYF. The CDR3 DNA is TGTGCCAGCAGTGACCCGGGAGCGGGAATTCAGTACTTC. This chain joins TRBV6-1 and TRBJ2-4; 7 nucleotides line up with TRBD2. J was trimmed by 10 bases and V by 3 bases; bases with no gene match: 6. The CDR3 runs to 13 residues. CDR1 is MNHNS and CDR2 is SASEGT in the germline V gene.

The gene calls are TRBV29-1 and TRBJ2-3; D is unclear. V lost 3 bases to trimming and J lost 0 bases, with 13 bases between them. Germline loops: CDR1 SQVTM, CDR2 ANQGSEA. The CDR3 contains 15 residues. CDR3 DNA: TGCAGCGTTGAGGTTAGCTCCTTCAGCACAGATACGCAGTATTTT. This encodes CSVEVSSFSTDTQYF.

This clonotype showed up just a few times. The DNA for the CDR3 is TGTGCCAGCAGTTCCACGACAGACTTCTATGGCTACACCTTC. It specifies CASSSTTDFYGYTF. The chain uses TRBV7-9 and TRBJ1-2; D may be TRBD1 (5 bases). The V and J ends lost 6 bases and 4 bases respectively, with 15 bases between them. The CDR3 extends over 14 amino acids. CDR1 and CDR2 from the germline V gene are SEHNR and FQNEAQ (reference sequence). Using reference TRBV7-9 and TRBJ1-2 for the parts outside the CDR3, the full variable domain is DTGVSQNPRHKITKRGQNVTFRCDPISEHNRLYWYRQTLGQGPEFLTYFQNEAQLEKSRLLSDRFSAERPKGSFSTLEIQRTEQGDSAMYLCASSSTTDFYGYTFGSGTRLTVV.

This clonotype was counted ten times or more. The rearrangement joins TRBV4-2 to TRBJ2-2; D is unresolved. The CDR3 length is 16 residues. V lost 1 base to trimming and J lost 0 bases, with 9 bases between them. Germline assignment: CDR1 LGHNA and CDR2 YNFKEQ. This CDR3 is CASSQVKSANTGELFF. CDR3 coding DNA: TGTGCCAGCAGCCAAGTAAAGTCAGCGAACACCGGGGAGCTGTTTTTT.

The table lists this clonotype with many counts. The chain couples TRBV7-2 to TRBJ1-5, with 9 nucleotides matching TRBD1. This CDR3 comprises 14 residues. Germline CDR1 reads SGHTA; CDR2 reads FQGNSA. The trim removed 5 bases at V and 4 bases at J, leaving 3 bases unmatched. The DNA of the CDR3 is TGTGCCAGCAGCCCCGGACAGGGGAATCAGCCCCAGCATTTT. It translates to CASSPGQGNQPQHF.

The chain links TRBV29-1 to TRBJ1-2; 10 bases fit TRBD1. Trimming at V came to 0 bases and at J to 3 bases, leaving 4 bases not matched to a gene. Looked up from germline, CDR1 is SQVTM and CDR2 is ANQGSEA. This CDR3 spans 15 amino acids. In DNA form, the CDR3 reads TGCAGCGTTGAAGATCGGACAGGGGGTGACTATGGCTACACCTTC. This codes for CSVEDRTGGDYGYTF.

The rearrangement links TRBV20-1 to TRBJ2-3, with a weak D call TRBD1 (5 bases). The germline V gene has CDR1 DFQATT and CDR2 SNEGSKA (reference sequence). This CDR3 is 15 amino acids long. Trimming removed 0 bases at V and 6 bases at J, with 16 bases between. The CDR3 nucleotides are TGCAGTGCTAGAGATCAGGGCCTACTCGAGGATACGCAGTATTTT. This gives the protein CSARDQGLLEDTQYF.

The V gene is TRBV10-3, the J gene TRBJ2-7, with D uncertain. The germline V gene encodes CDR1 ENHRY and CDR2 SYGVKD. V gave up 3 bases and J gave up 2 bases, with 8 bases separating them. This CDR3 comprises 13 residues. For the CDR3, the DNA is TGTGCCATCAGTGACTTTTACACCTACGAGCAGTACTTC. Encoded protein: CAISDFYTYEQYF.

This clonotype was picked up a small number of times. The chain employs TRBV12-3 or TRBV12-4 and TRBJ2-5; perhaps D is TRBD1 or TRBD2 (5 bases each). The CDR3 covers 14 residues. Trimming removed 7 bases from V and 1 base from J, with 13 bases in between. CDR3 residues: CASNAQGPQETQYF. CDR3 bases: TGTGCCAGCAACGCGCAGGGACCCCAAGAGACCCAGTACTTC.

There are a few counts of this clonotype. The V gene is TRBV12-3 or TRBV12-4, the J gene TRBJ2-5; 7 bases line up with TRBD2. J gave up 3 bases and V 3 bases, and 16 bases lay outside the gene matches. There are 18 residues in the CDR3. CDR3 in amino acids: CASSLGGVSRSPKETQYF. As DNA, the CDR3 is TGTGCCAGCAGTTTGGGGGGGGTGTCCCGATCCCCGAAAGAGACCCAGTACTTC.

This clonotype has only a few counts. The chain links TRBV7-6 to TRBJ2-5; D may be TRBD1 (5 bases). Between the trimmed V and J ends, which lost 1 base and 0 bases, there was a span of 9 bases. The CDR3 is 15 residues long. CDR1 is SGHVS and CDR2 is FNYEAQ in the germline V gene. CDR3 bases: TGTGCCAGCAGCTTAGGGGCAGGGTACCAAGAGACCCAGTACTTC. Translation: CASSLGAGYQETQYF.

V usage is TRBV6-5 and J usage is TRBJ1-2, with D uncertain. This CDR3 region has 12 residues. Germline loops: CDR1 MNHEY, CDR2 SVGAGI. Trimming stripped 6 bases from V and 7 bases from J, with 12 bases between. The CDR3 nucleotides are TGTGCCAGCAGCTGGGAGGGCAGTGGCTACACCTTC. Encoded protein: CASSWEGSGYTF.

The chain employs TRBV4-1 and TRBJ1-4; no reliable D call. Trimming shortened V by 0 bases and J by 5 bases, and 10 bases separated the two germline ends. This CDR3 comprises 15 residues. Germline V CDR1 and CDR2: MGHRA, YSYEKL. Written as DNA, the CDR3 is TGCGCCAGCAGCCAAGAGGGCGGCCTGAATGAAAAACTGTTTTTT. As protein: CASSQEGGLNEKLFF.

The chain has TRBV20-1 and TRBJ2-2; TRBD2 aligns across 7 bases. From germline, CDR1 is DFQATT and CDR2 SNEGSKA (reference sequence). V lost 6 bases to trimming and J lost 1 base; unmatched junction nucleotides: 5. CDR3 length: 14 amino acids. CDR3 nucleotide sequence: TGCAGTGCGCCTAGCGGAGGGAACACCGGGGAGCTGTTTTTT. This gives the protein CSAPSGGNTGELFF.

This clonotype has a count of ten or more. J is TRBJ2-7 and V is TRBV6-1; perhaps TRBD2 as D (5 bases). The CDR3 covers 17 residues. Germline CDR1 reads MNHNS; CDR2 reads SASEGT. V was cut by 2 bases and J by 0 bases, with 17 bases left in between. The CDR3 is CASSERLSGYNSYEQYF. DNA for the CDR3: TGTGCCAGCAGTGAACGTTTATCGGGGTACAACTCCTACGAGCAGTACTTC.

The chain has TRBV25-1 and TRBJ1-4; TRBD1 is a possible D gene (6 bases). CDR3 length equals 16 residues. Trimming cost V 4 bases and J 8 bases, with 20 bases left between them. CDR1 MGHDK and CDR2 SYGVNS come from the germline V gene. The CDR3 DNA sequence: TGTGCCAGCAGTGGGACAGAATATGGGGTTTGGGAAAAACTGTTTTTT. It codes for CASSGTEYGVWEKLFF.

This clonotype was counted a few times. V and J are TRBV28 and TRBJ2-1, with 10 bases aligning to TRBD2. Germline lookup yields CDR1 MDHEN and CDR2 SYDVKM. V shed 5 bases and J 9 bases; nucleotides not matched to a gene: 13. This CDR3 is built from 16 residues. CDR3 loop: CASSHRLAGASAEQFF. The CDR3 nucleotides read TGTGCCAGCAGTCACCGTCTAGCGGGAGCTTCGGCTGAGCAGTTCTTC.

A few counts support this clonotype. V and J are TRBV10-3 and TRBJ2-7; D not certain. Trimming cost V 2 bases and J 6 bases, with 5 bases left between them. Germline V gene lookup returns CDR1 ENHRY and CDR2 SYGVKD. This CDR3 is 11 amino acids long. Here the CDR3 DNA reads TGTGCCATCAGTGAGGTAGGCGAGCAGTACTTC. The encoded protein is CAISEVGEQYF.

This clonotype was recorded a few times. The chain recombines TRBV20-1 with TRBJ1-1; perhaps TRBD1 as D (6 bases). In germline, CDR1 is DFQATT, CDR2 SNEGSKA (reference sequence). There are 13 residues in the CDR3. The germline V and J ends were trimmed by 6 bases and 1 base, with 12 bases remaining between them. The CDR3 protein is CSASQGRNTEAFF. In DNA form, the CDR3 reads TGCAGTGCCTCTCAGGGGAGGAACACTGAAGCTTTCTTT.

CDR3 DNA sequence: TGTGCCACGTCGGACAGCTCCTACAATGAGCAGTTCTTC. Protein sequence: CATSDSSYNEQFF. This chain connects TRBV13 to TRBJ2-1, with a weak D call TRBD1 (6 bases). Looked up from germline, CDR1 is PRHDT and CDR2 is FYEKMQ (reference sequence). V gave up 10 bases and J gave up 0 bases, with 10 bases separating them. The CDR3 length is 13 residues. Full variable domain (remainder filled in from reference TRBV13 and TRBJ2-1): AAGVIQSPRHLIKEKRETATLKCYPIPRHDTVYWYQQGPGQDPQFLISFYEKMQSDKGSIPDRFSAQQFSDYHSELNMSSLELGDSALYFCATSDSSYNEQFFGPGTRLTVL.

In its sample, this clonotype was seen many times. The chain uses TRBV12-3 or TRBV12-4 and TRBJ2-2; 8 bases agree with TRBD2. Unmatched junction bases numbered 2, after V lost 3 bases and J lost 2 bases. This CDR3 has 15 residues. CDR3 sequence reads: CASSLSGSNTGELFF. The CDR3 DNA is TGTGCCAGCAGTTTGAGCGGGAGTAACACCGGGGAGCTGTTTTTT.

This CDR3 is CASSHETSVPDTQYF. The CDR3, as DNA: TGTGCCAGCAGCCATGAGACTAGTGTACCAGATACGCAGTATTTT. The V gene is TRBV3-1, the J gene TRBJ2-3, with D possibly matching TRBD2 (6 bases). The V gene lost 3 bases and the J gene lost 4 bases, with 14 bases spanning the gap. The CDR3 has 15 amino acids. Looked up from germline, CDR1 is LGHDT and CDR2 is YNNKEL (reference sequence).

This chain uses TRBV3-1 with TRBJ1-6; D might be TRBD1 (5 bases). With 5 bases removed from V and 5 bases from J, the gap between germline ends came to 13 bases. The CDR3 has 15 residues. Germline V gene data show CDR1 as LGHDT and CDR2 as YNNKEL (reference sequence). The chain's CDR3 is CASSDEGLDNSPLHF. CDR3 DNA sequence: TGTGCCAGCAGCGATGAGGGGCTGGATAATTCACCCCTCCACTTT.

A single count supports this clonotype. The chain uses TRBV12-3 or TRBV12-4 and TRBJ2-5; D perhaps matches TRBD2 (6 bases). The DNA end favors TRBJ2-1, so the J call may be wrong. This CDR3 is 15 amino acids long. The chain's CDR3 is CASSRDSGFVNEQFF. The CDR3 nucleotides read TGTGCCAGCAGCCGGGACTCGGGGTTTGTGAATGAGCAGTTCTTC.

This clonotype has just a few counts. The rearrangement uses TRBV2 and TRBJ2-5; no reliable D call. Between the trimmed V and J ends, which lost 6 bases and 5 bases, there was a span of 13 bases. Germline V gene sequence: CDR1 SNHLY, CDR2 FYNNEI. The CDR3 contains 13 residues. The CDR3: CASRPSDHETQYF. As DNA, the CDR3 is TGTGCCAGCAGGCCCTCTGATCACGAGACCCAGTACTTC.

This clonotype was detected a few times. The chain employs TRBV20-1 and TRBJ2-3; 10 bases map to TRBD1. CDR3 length: 16 amino acids. The germline V gene encodes CDR1 DFQATT and CDR2 SNEGSKA (reference sequence). V dropped 5 bases and J dropped 4; count of bases not matched to a gene: 12. CDR3 loop: CSAETGGGGGADTQYF. The CDR3 nucleotides are TGCAGTGCTGAGACAGGGGGCGGGGGCGGGGCAGATACGCAGTATTTT.

In its sample, this clonotype was seen a few times. The chain employs TRBV12-3 or TRBV12-4 and TRBJ1-6; the match to TRBD1 covers 7 bases. CDR3 size: 14 residues. V was clipped by 3 bases and J by 11 bases; unmatched bases: 7. CDR3 in amino acids: CASSFQGGNPPLHF. CDR3 nucleotides: TGTGCCAGCAGTTTTCAGGGGGGAAATCCACCCCTCCACTTT.

As to this clonotype: The junction shows a germline mismatch at one end, possibly a read error. The chain couples TRBV16 to TRBJ2-5; D not certain. The CDR3 has 14 residues. Per the germline V gene, CDR1 is KGHSY and CDR2 is FQNENV. The CDR3 DNA reads TGTGCCGGCAGCCAAGGGCCAACGAAAGAGACCCAGTACTTC. It translates to CAGSQGPTKETQYF. Supplemented by reference TRBV16 and TRBJ2-5, the full variable domain reads GEEVAQTPKHLVRGEGQKAKLYCAPIKGHSYVFWYQQVLKNEFKFLISFQNENVFDETGMPKERFSAKCLPNSPCSLEIQATKLEDSAVYFCAGSQGPTKETQYFGPGTRLLVL.

This chain uses TRBV2 with TRBJ2-5, with TRBD2 identical over 9 bases. The J call is uncertain, as TRBJ2-7 better fits the DNA end. Germline V gene sequence: CDR1 SNHLY, CDR2 FYNNEI. The CDR3 contains 13 residues. CDR3 loop: CASKISGSSEQYF. The CDR3 DNA reads as TGTGCCAGCAAAATTAGCGGGAGTTCCGAGCAGTACTTC.